The rows below give T cell receptor beta chains drawn from one sample of a study of kidney transplant recipient with SARS-CoV-2 infection. TCRdb analysed the reads with MiXCR anew, one entry per CDR3 protein. The sample includes approximately 250,000 distinct CDR3 sequences, 29% of them seen just once. The sample was a blood sample, taken at baseline and on day 111 from a kidney transplant recipient. The receptors shown here come from a young adult male patient who had COVID-19 and was a kidney transplant recipient. The T cells may partly be graft donor cells. CDR3s include the opening cysteine and the closing phenylalanine or tryptophan. D genes are given only for firm matches. The size entry gives once, few or many counts, or a class when the clone is expanded.

J gene: TRBJ2-3
D gene: TRBD2
V gene: TRBV7-9
clone size: many
CDR3 DNA: TGTGCCAGCAGCACGATAGCGGGAGGGGCGCAGTATTTT
CDR3 protein: CASSTIAGGAQYF

J gene: TRBJ1-2
D gene: NA
V gene: TRBV23-1
clone size: many
CDR3 DNA: TGCGCCAGCAGTTTGGTAGCGCTACGCAGAAAGACCTATGGCTACACCTTC
CDR3 protein: CASSLVALRRKTYGYTF

J gene: TRBJ1-4
D gene: NA
V gene: TRBV4-1
clone size: many
CDR3 DNA: TGCGCCAGCAGCCAAGGCGAGGGGAAAACTAATGAAAAACTGTTTTTT
CDR3 protein: CASSQGEGKTNEKLFF

J gene: TRBJ1-2
D gene: NA
V gene: TRBV12-5
clone size: many
CDR3 DNA: TGTGCTAGTGGTGGGCAGAATTTGCAGGGAAAGACCTATGGCTACACCTTC
CDR3 protein: CASGGQNLQGKTYGYTF

J gene: TRBJ1-3
D gene: NA
V gene: TRBV27
clone size: many
CDR3 DNA: TGTGCCAGCAGTTTAAGAGCAGGGACCTCTGGAAACACCATATATTTT
CDR3 protein: CASSLRAGTSGNTIYF

J gene: TRBJ1-2
D gene: NA
V gene: TRBV12-2
clone size: many
CDR3 DNA: TGTGCAAGTCGCGCCTGTCAGACTCCACGAAAGACCTATGGCTACACCTTC
CDR3 protein: CASRACQTPRKTYGYTF

J gene: TRBJ1-2
D gene: NA
V gene: TRBV9
clone size: many
CDR3 DNA: TGTGCCAGCGTTACTGAGTACTCAAGAAAGACCTATGGCTACACCTTC
CDR3 protein: CASVTEYSRKTYGYTF

J gene: TRBJ1-2
D gene: NA
V gene: TRBV25-1
clone size: many
CDR3 DNA: TGTGCCAGCAGTGTATTCGAAGAACTGGGAAAGACCTATGGCTACACCTTC
CDR3 protein: CASSVFEELGKTYGYTF

J gene: TRBJ1-2
D gene: NA
V gene: TRBV29-1
clone size: many
CDR3 DNA: TGCAGCGTTGAAGGGGGGGCTGGTGGCTACACCTTC
CDR3 protein: CSVEGGAGGYTF

J gene: TRBJ2-1
D gene: TRBD1
V gene: TRBV6-5
clone size: few
CDR3 DNA: TGTGCCAGCTCCCGGGGGACAGGCTATTACAATGAGCAGTTCTTC
CDR3 protein: CASSRGTGYYNEQFF

J gene: TRBJ2-1
D gene: NA
V gene: TRBV11-3
clone size: many
CDR3 DNA: TGTGCCAGCAGCTTAGCAGGGATCGATGAGCAGTTCTTC
CDR3 protein: CASSLAGIDEQFF

J gene: TRBJ1-2
D gene: NA
V gene: TRBV7-1
clone size: many
CDR3 DNA: TGTGCCAGCAGCAGCATTCATCACGAGGGAAAGACCTATGGCTACACCTTC
CDR3 protein: CASSSIHHEGKTYGYTF

J gene: TRBJ2-7
D gene: NA
V gene: TRBV6-2/TRBV6-3
clone size: many
CDR3 DNA: TGTGCCAGCACTCTCTTGGAACCTCGGGGGGAGCAGTACTTC
CDR3 protein: CASTLLEPRGEQYF

J gene: TRBJ2-7
D gene: NA
V gene: TRBV2
clone size: many
CDR3 DNA: TGTGCCAGCAGTGAGGCAGGGGCCTACGAGCAGTACTTC
CDR3 protein: CASSEAGAYEQYF

J gene: TRBJ1-2
D gene: TRBD1
V gene: TRBV20-1
clone size: many
CDR3 DNA: TGCAGTGCTTGGACAGGGGGAGGGGGCTACACCTTC
CDR3 protein: CSAWTGGGGYTF

J gene: TRBJ1-2
D gene: TRBD1
V gene: TRBV6-6
clone size: many
CDR3 DNA: TGTGCCACCAGGGGGTATGACTATGGCTACACCTTC
CDR3 protein: CATRGYDYGYTF

J gene: TRBJ2-3
D gene: NA
V gene: TRBV4-2
clone size: few
CDR3 DNA: TGTGCCAGCACCCAACCAGACCGGGACCTTCGAGATACGCAGTATTTT
CDR3 protein: CASTQPDRDLRDTQYF

J gene: TRBJ1-2
D gene: NA
V gene: TRBV12-3/TRBV12-4
clone size: once
CDR3 DNA: TGTGCCAGCAGTTTTTGGCAGGCTTACTATGGCTACACCTTC
CDR3 protein: CASSFWQAYYGYTF